These T cell receptor beta chains were read from a single sample in a study of blood T cell repertoires in COVID-19. Produced via immunoSEQ multiplex PCR; TCRdb's table is partial and in-frame only. The sample holds roughly 320,000 clones, 85% to 90% seen once. The sample comprised PBMCs or T cells enriched from blood (not recorded which). The receptors stem from a man aged 30-40 years who had recovered from COVID-19. CDR3s include the opening cysteine and the closing phenylalanine or tryptophan. A D gene is named only where the DNA matches it firmly. Not all rows give a size; the values are once, few, many and, for expanded clones, a class.

size | D | J | V | CDR3 | DNA
NA | TRBD1 | TRBJ2-5 | TRBV14 | CASSQRDRDQETQYF | TGTGCCAGCAGCCAACGGGACAGGGACCAAGAGACCCAGTACTTC
NA | NA | TRBJ1-1 | TRBV27 | CASSRIGTEAFF | TGTGCCAGCTCGCGCATCGGCACTGAAGCTTTCTTT
NA | TRBD2 | TRBJ2-3 | TRBV5-1 | CASSLASSGAKDTQYF | TGCGCCAGCAGCTTGGCGTCTAGCGGAGCGAAAGATACGCAGTATTTT
NA | NA | TRBJ1-1 | TRBV19 | CASSRQTENTEAFF | TGTGCCAGTAGTAGACAGACAGAGAACACTGAAGCTTTCTTT
NA | TRBD1 | TRBJ2-3 | TRBV12-3/TRBV12-4 | CASRTGVRTQYF | TGTGCCAGCAGGACAGGGGTAAGGACGCAGTATTTT
few | TRBD2 | TRBJ2-7 | TRBV9 | CASSPSGTGTYEQYF | TGTGCCAGCAGCCCTAGCGGGACTGGCACCTACGAGCAGTACTTC
few | NA | TRBJ1-2 | TRBV21-1 | CASSKIRTGPSGYGYTF | TGTGCCAGCAGCAAAATCAGGACAGGTCCCTCCGGCTATGGCTACACCTTC
NA | TRBD2 | TRBJ2-1 | TRBV7-8 | CASSQSRLAGYNEQFF | TGTGCCAGCAGCCAATCCCGACTAGCGGGGTACAATGAGCAGTTCTTC
NA | NA | TRBJ1-2 | TRBV24-1 | CATSDFKTGGYGYTF | TGTGCCACCAGTGATTTTAAGACGGGGGGGTATGGCTACACCTTC
NA | NA | TRBJ2-7 | TRBV10-3 | CAIRRGGGTYEQYF | TGTGCCATCAGACGAGGTGGCGGCACCTACGAGCAGTACTTC
NA | NA | TRBJ2-5 | TRBV12-5 | CASSLQGTNKETQYF | TGTGCTAGTTCCCTTCAGGGGACTAACAAAGAGACCCAGTACTTC
NA | TRBD1 | TRBJ2-7 | TRBV25-1 | CASSETGALGSEQYF | TGTGCCAGCAGTGAAACAGGGGCACTGGGGAGCGAGCAGTACTTC
NA | NA | TRBJ2-1 | TRBV12-3/TRBV12-4 | CASTLGGWREQFF | TGTGCCAGCACCCTGGGCGGGTGGAGAGAGCAGTTCTTC
NA | NA | TRBJ2-7 | TRBV4-1 | CASSQRRFDEQYF | TGCGCCAGCAGCCAACGGAGGTTCGACGAGCAGTACTTC
NA | NA | TRBJ1-4 | TRBV3-1/TRBV3-2 | CASSKGLGLANEKLFF | TGTGCCAGCAGCAAGGGGCTCGGACTAGCTAATGAAAAACTGTTTTTT
once | NA | TRBJ1-2 | TRBV9 | CASSPHRVMRGIGYTF | TGTGCCAGCAGCCCCCACAGGGTGATGAGGGGGATTGGCTACACCTTC
NA | NA | TRBJ1-1 | TRBV5-1 | CASSSGSLVGNTEAFF | TGCGCCAGCAGCTCAGGGTCGCTAGTCGGGAACACTGAAGCTTTCTTT
once | NA | TRBJ1-4 | TRBV27 | CASKGLGQTGEKLFF | TGTGCCAGCAAAGGGTTAGGACAGACGGGGGAAAAACTGTTTTTT
NA | NA | TRBJ1-2 | TRBV19 | CASSIQSVYGYTF | TGTGCCAGTAGTATCCAGTCCGTTTATGGCTACACCTTC
NA | NA | TRBJ1-1 | TRBV18 | CASSGRNTEAFF | TGTGCCAGCTCAGGCAGGAACACTGAAGCTTTCTTT
NA | NA | TRBJ1-6 | TRBV15 | CATSRGTSSSYNSPLHF | TGTGCCACCAGCCGCGGGACGTCAAGCTCCTATAATTCACCCCTCCACTTT
NA | NA | TRBJ2-7 | TRBV4-2 | CASSPGRQGGIHEQYF | TGTGCCAGCAGCCCAGGTCGGCAGGGGGGAATCCACGAGCAGTACTTC
NA | TRBD1 | TRBJ2-5 | TRBV19 | CASIGTGQETQYF | TGTGCCAGTATCGGGACAGGCCAAGAGACCCAGTACTTC
NA | TRBD1 | TRBJ1-2 | TRBV24-1 | CATSDSGTGSYGYTF | TGTGCCACCAGTGATTCCGGGACAGGGAGTTATGGCTACACCTTC
many | TRBD2 | TRBJ2-1 | TRBV20-1 | CSASSGRAHNEQFF | TGCAGTGCTAGTTCCGGGAGGGCTCACAATGAGCAGTTCTTC
NA | TRBD1 | TRBJ1-4 | TRBV7-2 | CASSFTGGNEKLFF | TGTGCCAGCAGCTTTACAGGGGGCAATGAAAAACTGTTTTTT
NA | TRBD2 | TRBJ2-2 | TRBV11-2 | CASSLGASGTNTGELFF | TGTGCCAGCAGCTTAGGGGCGAGCGGGACGAACACCGGGGAGCTGTTTTTT
NA | NA | TRBJ2-1 | TRBV24-1 | CATSDGGLNEQFF | TGTGCCACCAGCGACGGGGGTTTAAATGAGCAGTTCTTC
NA | NA | TRBJ2-7 | TRBV11-2 | CASSHPIARSYEQYF | TGTGCCAGCAGCCACCCTATAGCGCGCTCCTACGAGCAGTACTTC
NA | TRBD1 | TRBJ2-7 | TRBV3-1/TRBV3-2 | CASSPGGEQYF | TGTGCCAGCAGTCCAGGGGGCGAGCAGTACTTC
NA | TRBD2 | TRBJ2-7 | TRBV14 | CASSGGGAPYEQYF | TGTGCCAGCTCAGGCGGGGGGGCTCCCTACGAGCAGTACTTC
NA | TRBD2 | TRBJ2-1 | TRBV19 | CASSIVSGGGYNEQFF | TGTGCCAGTAGTATCGTTAGCGGGGGTGGGTACAATGAGCAGTTCTTC
NA | NA | TRBJ1-5 | TRBV15 | CATSRGPETAYSNQPQHF | TGTGCCACCAGCAGAGGACCCGAGACAGCATATAGCAATCAGCCCCAGCATTTT
NA | TRBD1 | TRBJ2-1 | TRBV5-1 | CASSLRTGDEQFF | TGCGCCAGCAGCTTGAGGACAGGGGATGAGCAGTTCTTC
NA | NA | TRBJ2-1 | TRBV5-1 | CASSSGGSSNEQFF | TGCGCCAGCTCCTCTGGGGGCAGCTCCAATGAGCAGTTCTTC
NA | NA | TRBJ1-1 | TRBV7-9 | CASGQNTEAFF | TGTGCCAGCGGACAGAACACTGAAGCTTTCTTT
NA | NA | TRBJ2-3 | TRBV27 | CASSLAPRGDTQYF | TGTGCCAGCAGTCTCGCGCCCCGTGGAGATACGCAGTATTTT
NA | TRBD2 | TRBJ2-3 | TRBV28 | CASSRTSGGAFFSITDTQYF | TGTGCCAGCAGTCGGACTAGCGGGGGGGCCTTTTTTTCCATCACAGATACGCAGTATTTT
few | NA | TRBJ2-7 | TRBV6-5 | CASSPWTSTYEQYF | TGTGCCAGCAGTCCCTGGACTTCTACCTACGAGCAGTACTTC
medium-sized | TRBD1 | TRBJ2-1 | TRBV7-8 | CASSPWDRVRNEQFF | TGTGCCAGCAGCCCTTGGGACAGGGTAAGGAATGAGCAGTTCTTC
NA | TRBD2 | TRBJ2-1 | TRBV29-1 | CSVAAGVVNEQFF | TGCAGCGTTGCAGCGGGAGTCGTCAATGAGCAGTTCTTC
NA | TRBD2 | TRBJ2-7 | TRBV9 | CASSAGTSGYEQYF | TGTGCCAGCAGCGCGGGGACTAGCGGCTACGAGCAGTACTTC
NA | TRBD1 | TRBJ1-5 | TRBV4-1 | CASSQASTGGAGQPQHF | TGCGCCAGCAGCCAAGCTTCGACAGGGGGCGCGGGGCAGCCCCAGCATTTT
NA | NA | TRBJ2-5 | TRBV10-2 | CASSLSGGGTQYF | TGCGCCAGCAGTCTATCCGGGGGAGGGACCCAGTACTTC
NA | TRBD1 | TRBJ2-3 | TRBV28 | CASSPWTGGDTQYF | TGTGCCAGCAGTCCGTGGACAGGGGGCGATACGCAGTATTTT
NA | TRBD1 | TRBJ2-1 | TRBV5-1 | CASSLPKTTGGNEQFF | TGCGCCAGCAGCCTCCCCAAGACGACAGGGGGGAATGAGCAGTTCTTC
NA | TRBD1 | TRBJ2-1 | TRBV20-1 | CSASRPGQGSNEQFF | TGCAGTGCTAGTCGGCCGGGACAGGGGTCCAATGAGCAGTTCTTC
once | NA | TRBJ1-1 | TRBV6-4 | CASSDSTTGNTEAFF | TGTGCCAGCAGTGACTCCACGACAGGGAACACTGAAGCTTTCTTT
NA | NA | TRBJ1-2 | TRBV28 | CASSLYVGLWTYGYTF | TGTGCCAGCAGTTTGTACGTCGGACTCTGGACCTATGGCTACACCTTC
NA | NA | TRBJ1-2 | TRBV7-8 | CASSFLWQSSNYGYTF | TGTGCCAGCAGCTTCCTTTGGCAATCTAGTAACTATGGCTACACCTTC
NA | TRBD1 | TRBJ2-1 | TRBV5-4 | CASSRWPQGARVSEQFF | TGTGCCAGCAGCCGCTGGCCACAGGGGGCGCGGGTAAGTGAGCAGTTCTTC
once | TRBD1 | TRBJ2-7 | TRBV7-4 | CASSLGGHSYEQYF | TGTGCCAGCAGCCTAGGGGGCCACTCCTACGAGCAGTACTTC
NA | NA | TRBJ1-1 | TRBV9 | CASSPLGGGLTEAFF | TGTGCCAGCAGCCCGTTAGGGGGGGGGCTCACTGAAGCTTTCTTT
NA | NA | TRBJ1-2 | TRBV4-1 | CASSQREVSNYGYTF | TGCGCCAGCAGCCAACGGGAGGTGTCTAACTATGGCTACACCTTC
NA | TRBD2 | TRBJ2-7 | TRBV7-8 | CASSLARRLAGGPPYF | TGTGCCAGCAGCTTAGCGCGGCGACTAGCGGGAGGGCCTCCCTACTTC